A single sample gave rise to the 18 T cell receptor beta chains below, sequenced in a study of T cells in Graves' hyperthyroidism and ophthalmopathy. The investigators amplified TCR beta CDR3 regions from RNA transcripts. During a first-round RT-PCR of the TCR CDR3, the HTBI primer set was used. TCRdb processed the multiplex PCR reads anew with MiXCR; each CDR3 protein has one entry. The table has about 500,000 distinct CDR3 sequences, 46% seen once. Sequencing input: peripheral blood or thyroid tissue (not recorded which). The source is an adult woman with Graves' disease, either hyperthyroidism or ophthalmopathy (not recorded which).

The J gene is TRBJ1-2, the V gene TRBV20-1, with D perhaps matching TRBD1 (5 bases). The germline V gene encodes CDR1 DFQATT and CDR2 SNEGSKA (reference sequence). The CDR3 is 13 residues long. V was clipped by 0 bases and J by 7 bases, with 12 bases between them. The CDR3 nucleotides read TGCAGTGCTAGAGATCTCAGGGAGGGTGGCTACACCTTC. Protein sequence: CSARDLREGGYTF.

There are a few counts of this clonotype. The chain employs TRBV5-1 and TRBJ1-2; D unresolved. Germline-derived CDR1 and CDR2 are SGHRS and YFSETQ. Between the trimmed V and J ends, which lost 0 bases and 4 bases, there was a span of 7 bases. The CDR3 spans 13 residues. The CDR3 loop reads CASSLESVYGYTF. The CDR3 nucleotides are TGCGCCAGCAGCTTGGAGTCGGTCTATGGCTACACCTTC.

For the CDR3, the DNA is TGTGCCAGCAGCTTTATCCAGGGACAAGAGACCCAGTACTTC. This gives the protein CASSFIQGQETQYF. The chain joins TRBV7-2 to TRBJ2-5, with D maybe TRBD1 (5 bases). V lost 3 bases and J lost 2, with 10 bases in between. CDR1 and CDR2 from the germline V gene are SGHTA and FQGNSA. This CDR3 is 14 amino acids long.

This clonotype has a handful of counts. This chain joins TRBV9 and TRBJ2-7; possibly TRBD1 for D (5 bases). V was cut by 0 bases and J by 1 base, with 11 bases left in between. From germline, CDR1 is SGDLS and CDR2 YYNGEE. The CDR3 length is 15 residues. The chain's CDR3 is CASSVGSGMSYEQYF. CDR3 sequence (DNA): TGTGCCAGCAGCGTAGGGTCAGGGATGTCCTACGAGCAGTACTTC. The whole variable domain, remainder taken from reference TRBV9 and TRBJ2-7, is DSGVTQTPKHLITATGQRVTLRCSPRSGDLSVYWYQQSLDQGLQFLIQYYNGEERAKGNILERFSAQQFPDLHSELNLSSLELGDSALYFCASSVGSGMSYEQYFGPGTRLTVT.

This clonotype was picked up one time. An end of the junction differs from the germline gene, which may be a read error. J is TRBJ1-5 and V is TRBV10-2, with a possible D match to TRBD1 (6 bases). CDR3 length equals 15 residues. The germline gives CDR1 WSHSY, CDR2 SAAADI. CDR3 region: CASSPQGSNNQPQHF. The CDR3 nucleotides are TGTGCCAGCTCACCACAGGGTAGTAACAATCAGCCCCAGCATTTT.

This clonotype was detected ten times or more. The chain uses TRBV6-6 and TRBJ1-1, with D unresolved. Trimming left V 2 bases short and J 8 bases short, with 12 bases between. CDR1 MNHNY and CDR2 SVGAGI come from the germline V gene (reference sequence). The CDR3 length is 13 residues. For the CDR3, the DNA is TGTGCCAGCAGTTACGTGACGGCACGAGAAGCTTTCTTT. Translation gives CASSYVTAREAFF.

This clonotype has only one observation. The chain couples TRBV19 to TRBJ2-2; tentative D call: TRBD2 (6 bases). V lost 6 bases and J 9 bases, leaving 14 bases between the germline ends. There are 13 residues in the CDR3. Germline-derived CDR1 and CDR2 are LNHDA and SQIVND (reference sequence). CDR3 residues: CASSTSGVRELFF. CDR3 nucleotides: TGTGCCAGTAGCACATCGGGGGTACGGGAGCTGTTTTTT.

The chain has TRBV5-1 and TRBJ1-1, with TRBD1 as a possible D gene (5 bases). V gave up 4 bases and J gave up 5 bases, with 15 bases separating them. CDR1 is SGHRS, CDR2 YFSETQ, per germline. The CDR3 runs to 14 residues. The CDR3 DNA is TGCGCCAGCAGCCTCCAGGGTGATGAAACTGAAGCTTTCTTT. Encoded protein: CASSLQGDETEAFF.

This chain connects TRBV29-1 to TRBJ1-2; D remains unclear. This CDR3 is 12 amino acids long. V dropped 2 bases and J dropped 6 bases, with 10 bases sitting between them. The V gene's germline CDR1 is SQVTM and CDR2 ANQGSEA. CDR3 in DNA: TGCAGCGTTGAATGGCAGATTCATGGCTACACCTTC. Translation gives CSVEWQIHGYTF.

There are many counts of this clonotype. CDR3 residues: CSAVTGGQETQYF. The CDR3 nucleotides are TGCAGTGCTGTAACAGGGGGCCAAGAGACCCAGTACTTC. The rearrangement links TRBV20-1 to TRBJ2-5; 8 bases are shared with TRBD1. The germline gives CDR1 DFQATT, CDR2 SNEGSKA (reference sequence). The CDR3 is made up of 13 amino acids. V trimming: 5 bases; J trimming: 1 base; junction bases outside the gene matches: 3.

The chain joins TRBV7-9 to TRBJ1-2; D call uncertain. CDR1 SEHNR and CDR2 FQNEAQ come from the germline V gene (reference sequence). The CDR3 has 11 amino acids. Trimming removed 7 bases at V and 7 bases at J, with 10 bases between. CDR3 protein: CASTESGGYTF. CDR3 bases: TGTGCCAGCACCGAAAGTGGTGGCTACACCTTC. Full variable domain (missing parts from reference TRBV7-9 and TRBJ1-2): DTGVSQNPRHKITKRGQNVTFRCDPISEHNRLYWYRQTLGQGPEFLTYFQNEAQLEKSRLLSDRFSAERPKGSFSTLEIQRTEQGDSAMYLCASTESGGYTFGSGTRLTVV.

In its sample, this clonotype was seen many times. This chain links TRBV24-1 with TRBJ2-5, with D unresolved. The CDR3 loop spans 14 amino acids. With 3 bases removed from V and 0 bases from J, the gap between germline ends came to 7 bases. The germline CDR1 and CDR2 sequences are KGHDR and SFDVKD. The CDR3 DNA follows: TGTGCCACCAGTGATCCCTTGTACCAAGAGACCCAGTACTTC. This codes for CATSDPLYQETQYF.

The chain is built from TRBV19 and TRBJ1-2; a weak D match, TRBD1 (6 bases). The germline V gene has CDR1 LNHDA and CDR2 SQIVND (reference sequence). This CDR3 contains 14 residues. Trimming took off 3 bases at V and 3 bases at J, with 11 bases between the two ends. The CDR3 sequence: CASSISGVDYGYTF. CDR3 bases: TGTGCCAGTAGTATCTCAGGGGTGGACTATGGCTACACCTTC.

For this clonotype: The limits of the CDR3 on the DNA are not certain, so only TCRdb's listed CDR3 is given. This chain uses TRBV7-8 with TRBJ1-2; TRBD1, the table's D call, was not compared with the DNA. Germline V gives CDR1 SGHVS, CDR2 FQNEAQ. Inclusive of both ends, the CDR3 amounts to 20 amino acids. This CDR3 reads CASSFYICSARGWTGNGYTF.

This clonotype occurred many times. The chain combines TRBV20-1 with TRBJ1-5; perhaps TRBD1 as D (5 bases). Trimming took 3 bases from V and 0 from J, leaving 9 bases between them. The CDR3 is 14 residues long. Germline CDR1 and CDR2: DFQATT and SNEGSKA (reference sequence). The CDR3 loop is CSARTANSNQPQHF. The CDR3 DNA reads as TGCAGTGCTAGGACAGCCAATAGCAATCAGCCCCAGCATTTT.

A few counts support this clonotype. This chain joins TRBV7-9 and TRBJ2-7; 7 bases are shared with TRBD2. V was clipped by 4 bases and J by 4 bases; unmatched bases: 22. Germline CDR1 SEHNR, CDR2 FQNEAQ (reference sequence). The CDR3 totals 19 residues. The CDR3 loop is CASSSDSRGRALRSYEQYF. DNA of the CDR3: TGTGCCAGCAGCTCAGACAGCCGCGGGAGAGCCCTCAGATCATACGAGCAGTACTTC.

This clonotype came up a few times. V gene TRBV15 combines with J gene TRBJ2-5; weak D call: TRBD2 (5 bases). The CDR3 is 15 amino acids. Trimming left V 0 bases short and J 2 bases short, with 10 bases between. CDR1 is LNHNV and CDR2 is YYDKDF in the germline V gene (reference sequence). The CDR3 DNA reads TGTGCCACCAGCAGAGATGGAGGCGTACAAGAGACCCAGTACTTC. This sequence encodes CATSRDGGVQETQYF.

This clonotype occurred once. The chain is built from TRBV12-3 or TRBV12-4 and TRBJ1-1; the D is unclear. Trimming removed 2 bases from V and 4 bases from J, with 11 bases in between. The CDR3 has 14 residues. The CDR3 region is CASSLQRVGTEAFF. CDR3 sequence (DNA): TGTGCCAGCAGTTTACAAAGAGTGGGCACTGAAGCTTTCTTT.